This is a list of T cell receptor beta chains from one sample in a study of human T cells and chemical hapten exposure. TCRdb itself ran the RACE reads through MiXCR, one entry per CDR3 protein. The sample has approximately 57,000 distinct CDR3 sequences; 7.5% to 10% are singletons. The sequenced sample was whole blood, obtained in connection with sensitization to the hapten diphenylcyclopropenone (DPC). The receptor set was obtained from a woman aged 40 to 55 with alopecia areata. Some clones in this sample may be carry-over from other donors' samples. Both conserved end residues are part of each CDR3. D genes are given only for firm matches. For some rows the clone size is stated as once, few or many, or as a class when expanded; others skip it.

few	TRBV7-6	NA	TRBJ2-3	CASSSPGDTQYF	TGTGCCAGCAGCTCCCCGGGAGATACGCAGTATTTT
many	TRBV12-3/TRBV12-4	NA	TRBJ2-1	CASTPGPYEQFF	TGTGCCAGCACCCCTGGGCCGTATGAGCAGTTCTTC
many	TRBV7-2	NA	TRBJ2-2	CASSASPGGAGTGELFF	TGTGCCAGCAGCGCGTCCCCCGGGGGCGCGGGCACCGGGGAGCTGTTTTTT
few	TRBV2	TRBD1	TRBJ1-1	CASSAAIGTGGSTEAFF	TGTGCCAGCAGTGCGGCGATCGGGACAGGGGGAAGCACTGAAGCTTTCTTT
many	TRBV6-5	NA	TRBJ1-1	CASRERAGALNTEAFF	TGTGCCAGCAGGGAACGGGCAGGGGCCCTGAACACTGAAGCTTTCTTT
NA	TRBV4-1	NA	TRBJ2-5	CASSHPEEGIQETQYF	TGCGCCAGCAGCCACCCTGAGGAGGGAATCCAAGAGACCCAGTACTTC
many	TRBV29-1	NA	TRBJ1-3	CSGLGGSGNTIYF	TGCAGCGGGCTAGGGGGGTCTGGAAACACCATATATTTT
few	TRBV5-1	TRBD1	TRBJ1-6	CASSLVSDRSSSYNPPLHF	TGCGCCAGCAGCTTGGTGTCGGACAGGTCGTCCTCCTATAATCCACCCCTCCACTTT
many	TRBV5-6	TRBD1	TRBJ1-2	CASSFGQGIYGYTF	TGTGCCAGCAGCTTCGGACAGGGAATCTATGGCTACACCTTC
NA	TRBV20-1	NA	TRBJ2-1	CKFTGNYNEQFF	TGCAAATTCACAGGGAATTACAATGAGCAGTTCTTC
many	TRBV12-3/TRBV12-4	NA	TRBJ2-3	CASKRGGLSTDTQYF	TGTGCCAGCAAGCGTGGCGGATTAAGCACAGATACGCAGTATTTT
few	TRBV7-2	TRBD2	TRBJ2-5	CASSSRIKLAGGPLETQYF	TGTGCCAGCAGCTCCCGAATAAAACTAGCGGGGGGGCCTTTGGAGACCCAGTACTTC
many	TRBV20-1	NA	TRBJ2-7	CSASPSPYEQYF	TGCAGTGCTAGTCCCTCTCCCTACGAGCAGTACTTC
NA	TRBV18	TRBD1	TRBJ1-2	CASSPGTGEGYTF	TGTGCCAGCTCACCTGGGACAGGCGAGGGCTACACCTTC
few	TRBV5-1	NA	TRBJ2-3	CASSPGHRDTETQYF	TGCGCCAGCAGCCCGGGACACCGAGACACAGAAACGCAGTATTTT
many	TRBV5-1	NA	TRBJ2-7	CASSPSRYEQYF	TGCGCCAGCTCCCCCAGTCGCTACGAGCAGTACTTC
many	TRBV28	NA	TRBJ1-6	CASTLGGGSYNSPLHF	TGTGCCAGCACCCTGGGAGGGGGTTCCTATAATTCACCCCTCCACTTT
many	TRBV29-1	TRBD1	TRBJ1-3	CSVAPTGIGNTIYF	TGCAGCGTTGCTCCGACAGGGATTGGAAACACCATATATTTT
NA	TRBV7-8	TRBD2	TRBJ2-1	CASSLIAGGYNEQFF	TGTGCCAGCAGCTTAATTGCGGGGGGCTACAATGAGCAGTTCTTC
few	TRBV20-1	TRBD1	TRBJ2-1	CSAARQGPGDEQFF	TGCAGTGCTGCACGACAGGGGCCAGGCGATGAGCAGTTCTTC
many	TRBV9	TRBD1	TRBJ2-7	CASSVGQGLREQYF	TGTGCCAGCAGCGTAGGACAGGGGTTAAGGGAGCAGTACTTC
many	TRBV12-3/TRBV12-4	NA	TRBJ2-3	CASSLVGTDTQYF	TGTGCCAGCAGTTTAGTAGGCACAGATACGCAGTATTTT
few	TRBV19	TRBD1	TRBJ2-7	CASSIARGTGYEQYF	TGTGCCAGTAGTATAGCCCGCGGGACAGGCTACGAGCAGTACTTC
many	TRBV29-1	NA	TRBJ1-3	CSVGQQSSGNTIYF	TGCAGCGTTGGACAGCAGAGCTCTGGAAACACCATATATTTT
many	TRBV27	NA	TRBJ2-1	CASSLYSQGPLYNEQFF	TGTGCCAGCAGTTTATATTCCCAGGGGCCCCTTTACAATGAGCAGTTCTTC
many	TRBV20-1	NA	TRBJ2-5	CSARLGGTALGGPQETQYF	TGCAGTGCTAGGTTAGGCGGGACAGCATTGGGGGGCCCTCAAGAGACCCAGTACTTC
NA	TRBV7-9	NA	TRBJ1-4	CASSSSGLEKLFF	TGTGCCAGCAGCTCGTCGGGACTGGAGAAACTGTTTTTT
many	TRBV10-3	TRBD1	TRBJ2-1	CATRDSSNEQFF	TGTGCCACCCGGGACAGTAGCAATGAGCAGTTCTTC